This record looks at one T cell receptor (beta chain) sequence and its context. The data belong to a study of cytomegalovirus exposure and HLA in healthy donors. With 60 Vbeta and 13 Jbeta primers, the PCR was carried out. The data were produced by immunoSEQ multiplex PCR, yet TCRdb's version contains in-frame clones alone and is incomplete. Across 180,000 or so clones, the top ten clones capture roughly 0.83% of the sample. The V end was cut by 4 bases, the J end by 8 bases, with 15 bases between. CDR3 length: 13 amino acids. Germline assignment: CDR1 SGDLS and CDR2 YYNGEE. The chain joins TRBV9 to TRBJ1-2; D is possibly TRBD1 (5 bases). The receptor's source is a woman younger than 35 in good health and CMV-seropositive. The sequenced sample consisted of PBMCs. As DNA, the CDR3 is TGTGCCAGCAGCCGACTCGGGGGACGCGGCTACACCTTC. Translation gives CASSRLGGRGYTF. Combining the CDR3 with reference TRBV9 and TRBJ1-2 gives the whole variable domain DSGVTQTPKHLITATGQRVTLRCSPRSGDLSVYWYQQSLDQGLQFLIQYYNGEERAKGNILERFSAQQFPDLHSELNLSSLELGDSALYFCASSRLGGRGYTFGSGTRLTVV.